This entry lists 29 T cell receptor beta chains sequenced from one sample in a study of shared T cell receptors in the human thymus. The repertoire was sequenced with immunoSEQ multiplex PCR; TCRdb's copy has only in-frame clones and lacks some. The sample lists roughly 550,000 clones; 75% to 85% were seen once. The same data also contributed to another study, on human thymus T cells.

The sequenced sample was thymocytes. These receptors were taken from a boy younger than two with a congenital heart defect.

V and J are TRBV4-3 and TRBJ2-6, with D uncertain. The CDR3 runs 17 residues. From germline, CDR1 is LGHNA and CDR2 YSLEER. V lost 0 bases and J lost 2, with 11 bases in between. The CDR3: CASSQECRPTGANVLTF. CDR3 coding DNA: TGCGCCAGCAGCCAAGAGTGCAGGCCAACTGGGGCCAACGTCCTGACTTTC.

The V gene is TRBV28, the J gene TRBJ1-5; D is unresolved. CDR3 length: 13 residues. V was pared by 6 bases and J by 7 bases, with 13 bases between. The germline gives CDR1 MDHEN, CDR2 SYDVKM. Written as DNA, the CDR3 is TGTGCCAGCAGGACCCAGGCGAACCAGCCCCAGCATTTT. It codes for CASRTQANQPQHF.

The J gene is TRBJ2-5, the V gene TRBV5-1; D perhaps matches TRBD2 (6 bases). Trimming removed 4 bases at V and 2 bases at J, with 24 bases between. The CDR3 spans 18 residues. CDR1 SGHRS and CDR2 YFSETQ come from the germline V gene. The CDR3 DNA follows: TGCGCCAGCAGCCCAGGTAGGGAACCGGGACTTACGCAAGAGACCCAGTACTTC. Its protein is CASSPGREPGLTQETQYF. The full variable domain, in which reference TRBV5-1 and TRBJ2-5 provide the parts outside the CDR3, is KAGVTQTPRYLIKTRGQQVTLSCSPISGHRSVSWYQQTPGQGLQFLFEYFSETQRNKGNFPGRFSGRQFSNSRSEMNVSTLELGDSALYLCASSPGREPGLTQETQYFGPGTRLLVL.

This rearrangement joins TRBV19 to TRBJ2-7; D is perhaps TRBD1 (6 bases). Between the trimmed V and J ends, which lost 0 bases and 6 bases, there was a span of 9 bases. Germline V gives CDR1 LNHDA, CDR2 SQIVND (reference sequence). The CDR3 is 13 amino acids. CDR3 DNA sequence: TGTGCCAGTAGTATAGACCAGGGGTGCGAGCAGTACTTC. Its translation is CASSIDQGCEQYF.

As regards this clone: Other DNA sequences from this sample encode an identical CDR3 as well. V usage is TRBV20-1 and J usage is TRBJ2-7; D remains ambiguous. Germline CDR1 is DFQATT and CDR2 is SNEGSKA (reference sequence). V was trimmed by 0 bases and J by 3 bases, leaving 3 bases between them. The CDR3 has 11 amino acids. CDR3 sequence (DNA): TGCAGTGCTAGAGATCACTACGAGCAGTACTTC. Protein sequence: CSARDHYEQYF.

The table lists this clone with a count of one. This sequence joins TRBV5-1 and TRBJ1-1; D might be TRBD1 (5 bases). The V gene's germline CDR1 is SGHRS and CDR2 YFSETQ. The V and J ends lost 0 bases and 1 base respectively, with 10 bases between them. CDR3 size: 15 residues. The DNA for the CDR3 is TGCGCCAGCAGCTTGGTTCAGGGCGGGAACACTGAAGCTTTCTTT. Amino acid sequence: CASSLVQGGNTEAFF.

This clone was picked up one time. This chain joins TRBV25-1 and TRBJ2-5, with TRBD2 matching over 9 bases. The J segment lost 5 bases and the V segment lost 3 bases, leaving 10 bases of the junction unmatched. The germline gives CDR1 MGHDK, CDR2 SYGVNS. This CDR3 spans 16 amino acids. This chain's CDR3 is CASSDPPGLAPETQYF. For the CDR3, the DNA is TGTGCCAGCAGTGACCCCCCGGGACTAGCTCCGGAGACCCAGTACTTC.

V is TRBV27 and J is TRBJ1-4, with unresolved D. The V gene's germline CDR1 is MNHEY and CDR2 SMNVEV (reference sequence). The CDR3 is 12 amino acids. With 5 bases removed from V and 15 bases from J, the gap between germline ends came to 16 bases. CDR3 region: CASSPPPGIVFF. In nucleotides, the CDR3 is TGTGCCAGCAGTCCCCCGCCGGGAATAGTGTTTTTT.

Concerning this clone itself: The junction does not match germline at one end; this may be a read error. J is TRBJ2-3 and V is TRBV5-6, with 11 bases lining up with TRBD2. Germline assignment: CDR1 SGHDT and CDR2 YYEEEE. This CDR3 comprises 16 residues. The CDR3 here is CASSPVETSGSYTRYF. CDR3 coding DNA: TGTGCCAGCAGTCCCGTTGAAACTAGCGGGAGTTATACGCGGTATTTT.

This clone was seen a few times. The rearrangement uses TRBV27 and TRBJ2-7, with 11 bases matching TRBD1. V lost 6 bases and J lost 4; bases outside the gene matches: 5. The CDR3 runs to 14 residues. Germline CDR1 MNHEY, CDR2 SMNVEV (reference sequence). CDR3 nucleotide sequence: TGTGCCAGCAGGGGACAGGGGGGCGTTTACGAGCAGTACTTC. Its translation is CASRGQGGVYEQYF.

This chain joins TRBV10-1 and TRBJ1-5; 8 bases line up with TRBD1. The V gene's germline CDR1 is WNHNN and CDR2 SYGVQD (reference sequence). The CDR3 runs 13 residues. With V trimmed by 4 bases and J by 6 bases, 2 bases remained unmatched. The CDR3 DNA follows: TGCGCCAGCAGTGCAGGGGGCGTTCAGCCCCAGCATTTT. This sequence encodes CASSAGGVQPQHF.

This rearrangement joins TRBV7-9 to TRBJ2-1; D is uncertain. Trimming took 3 bases from V and 12 from J, leaving 9 bases between them. The length of the CDR3 is 11 residues. From germline, CDR1 is SEHNR and CDR2 FQNEAQ (reference sequence). The CDR3: CASSFSRRQFF. The DNA for the CDR3 is TGTGCCAGCAGCTTTAGCCGGAGGCAGTTCTTC.

This rearrangement joins TRBV6-6 to TRBJ2-7; TRBD1 matches 7 bases. Trimming cost V 6 bases and J 5 bases; bases outside gene matches: 7. Germline V lookup: CDR1 MNHNY, CDR2 SVGAGI (reference sequence). The CDR3 runs to 13 residues. The DNA for the CDR3 is TGTGCCAGCAGCCCGACAGGGACCCACGAGCAGTACTTC. Residues: CASSPTGTHEQYF.

CDR3 protein: CASSSPPRGSNEQFF. CDR3 coding DNA: TGTGCCAGCAGCTCCCCCCCGAGGGGGTCCAATGAGCAGTTCTTC. The rearrangement joins TRBV6-6 to TRBJ2-1, with a tentative D call TRBD1 (6 bases). The CDR3 consists of 15 residues. Looked up from germline, CDR1 is MNHNY and CDR2 is SVGAGI (reference sequence). The V end lost 6 bases, the J end lost 6 bases, and 18 bases lay between the germline ends.

This clone has just one count. The V and J genes are TRBV7-2 and TRBJ2-7; 8 nucleotides align to TRBD2. J was trimmed by 0 bases and V by 3 bases; bases with no gene match: 4. In germline, CDR1 is SGHTA, CDR2 FQGNSA. The CDR3 covers 15 residues. CDR3 in DNA: TGTGCCAGCAGCTTTGTACTAGCGGACTCCTACGAGCAGTACTTC. This gives the protein CASSFVLADSYEQYF.

The chain uses TRBV11-2 and TRBJ2-7; 8 bases are a match to TRBD1. Per germline, CDR1 SGHAT and CDR2 FQNNGV. The junction had 6 bases not matched to a gene; V was cut back by 3 bases and J by 2 bases. The CDR3 runs to 15 residues. The DNA of the CDR3 is TGTGCCAGCAGCTTTCCGACAGGGGAGCCCTACGAGCAGTACTTC. Amino acid sequence: CASSFPTGEPYEQYF.

This chain connects TRBV6-1 to TRBJ2-1, with D uncertain. The CDR3 is made up of 14 amino acids. Trimming removed 5 bases from V and 6 bases from J, with 14 bases in between. The V gene's germline CDR1 is MNHNS and CDR2 SASEGT. The CDR3 DNA reads TGTGCCAGCAGTCTACGGCGGTTAGGCAATGAGCAGTTCTTC. Its translation is CASSLRRLGNEQFF.

V usage is TRBV5-1 and J usage is TRBJ2-3, with TRBD1 identical over 10 bases. The CDR3 extends over 15 amino acids. The V and J ends lost 3 bases and 3 bases, in that order; junction bases with no gene match: 4. Germline V lookup: CDR1 SGHRS, CDR2 YFSETQ. The CDR3 reads CASSWPGQGTDTQYF. CDR3 nucleotide sequence: TGCGCCAGCAGCTGGCCGGGACAGGGGACAGATACGCAGTATTTT.

The genes are TRBV28 and TRBJ1-5; 7 bases line up with TRBD1. Trimming cost V 5 bases and J 0 bases; bases outside gene matches: 4. In germline, CDR1 is MDHEN, CDR2 SYDVKM. The CDR3 runs 15 residues. The DNA for the CDR3 is TGTGCCAGCAGTAAGGACAGGAGTAGCAATCAGCCCCAGCATTTT. The encoded protein is CASSKDRSSNQPQHF.

The rearrangement links TRBV28 to TRBJ2-3; 9 bases are shared with TRBD2. J gave up 5 bases and V 5 bases, and 8 bases lay outside the gene matches. The CDR3 is made up of 15 amino acids. The V gene's germline CDR1 is MDHEN and CDR2 SYDVKM. The DNA for the CDR3 is TGTGCCAGCAGTCCTCTTAGCGGGAGACTAGATACGCAGTATTTT. Protein product: CASSPLSGRLDTQYF.

This chain joins TRBV28 and TRBJ1-2; 12 nucleotides match TRBD1. The CDR3 runs 15 residues. Germline CDR1 MDHEN, CDR2 SYDVKM. Losses at the gene ends were 5 bases for V and 6 bases for J; bases not matched to a gene: 7. CDR3 sequence: CASSQRGQGAHGYTF. The CDR3 DNA reads TGTGCCAGCAGTCAGAGGGGACAGGGGGCGCATGGCTACACCTTC.

The V call is TRBV2, the J call TRBJ1-2, with D maybe TRBD1 (5 bases). The CDR3 runs to 14 residues. CDR1 and CDR2 from the germline V gene are SNHLY and FYNNEI. Trimming stripped 6 bases from V and 2 bases from J, with 13 bases between. Written as DNA, the CDR3 is TGTGCCAGCAGGCGACAGCTATTAAACTATGGCTACACCTTC. It translates to CASRRQLLNYGYTF.

The V gene is TRBV28, the J gene TRBJ2-2, with D possibly matching TRBD2 (6 bases). Germline V lookup: CDR1 MDHEN, CDR2 SYDVKM. Trimming cost V 8 bases and J 6 bases, with 19 bases left between them. The CDR3 loop spans 15 amino acids. CDR3 in amino acids: CASAPGPGGSGELFF. In DNA form, the CDR3 reads TGTGCCAGCGCCCCGGGTCCCGGAGGGTCCGGGGAGCTGTTTTTT.

This clone has a handful of counts. The CDR3 nucleotides are TGTGCCAGCAGTGAAACATCCGGGACTAGCGGTAAGATGACGCAGTATTTT. Protein: CASSETSGTSGKMTQYF. The J gene is TRBJ2-3, the V gene TRBV2, with 11 bases fitting TRBD2. Germline assignment: CDR1 SNHLY and CDR2 FYNNEI. The V segment lost 2 bases and the J segment 9 bases; nucleotides outside the gene matches: 13. CDR3 size: 17 residues.

This clone was counted a few times. The chain links TRBV6-1 to TRBJ2-7, with 10 bases aligning to TRBD2. The CDR3 is 14 residues long. From germline, CDR1 is MNHNS and CDR2 SASEGT. The V segment lost 7 bases and the J segment 2 bases; nucleotides outside the gene matches: 5. The CDR3 region has the DNA TGTGCCAGCAAAGTAGCGGGAGGCCCCTACGAGCAGTACTTC. Translation: CASKVAGGPYEQYF.

J is TRBJ2-3 and V is TRBV28, with 7 positions matching TRBD1. Per the germline V gene, CDR1 is MDHEN and CDR2 is SYDVKM. Trimming cost V 1 base and J 0 bases; bases outside gene matches: 10. There are 18 residues in the CDR3. The CDR3 protein is CASSLFDRAVWSTDTQYF. The DNA of the CDR3 is TGTGCCAGCAGTTTATTTGACAGGGCAGTTTGGAGCACAGATACGCAGTATTTT.

This sequence joins TRBV5-1 and TRBJ2-4, with 10 bases fitting TRBD1. Trimming removed 1 base from V and 0 bases from J; junction bases left unmatched: 16. The CDR3 is 21 amino acids. Germline-derived CDR1 and CDR2 are SGHRS and YFSETQ. The CDR3 DNA sequence: TGCGCCAGCAGCTTGTACGCCGAGGGGGACAGGGGATTATTAGCCAAAAACATTCAGTACTTC. Residues: CASSLYAEGDRGLLAKNIQYF. Supplemented by reference TRBV5-1 and TRBJ2-4, the full variable domain reads KAGVTQTPRYLIKTRGQQVTLSCSPISGHRSVSWYQQTPGQGLQFLFEYFSETQRNKGNFPGRFSGRQFSNSRSEMNVSTLELGDSALYLCASSLYAEGDRGLLAKNIQYFGAGTRLSVL.

J is TRBJ2-1 and V is TRBV28; TRBD2 might be the D (6 bases). CDR1 is MDHEN and CDR2 is SYDVKM in the germline V gene. V gave up 5 bases and J gave up 4 bases, with 12 bases separating them. The CDR3 is 14 residues long. In DNA, the CDR3 is TGTGCCAGCAGTCCGGGACTCAGGTACAATGAGCAGTTCTTC. It encodes CASSPGLRYNEQFF. Filled out from reference TRBV28 and TRBJ2-1, the complete variable domain reads DVKVTQSSRYLVKRTGEKVFLECVQDMDHENMFWYRQDPGLGLRLIYFSYDVKMKEKGDIPEGYSVSREKKERFSLILESASTNQTSMYLCASSPGLRYNEQFFGPGTRLTVL.

Comment on this clone: This CDR3 is also generated by other DNA sequences in the sample. The chain has TRBV4-3 and TRBJ2-1; 7 bases are a match to TRBD1. This CDR3 has 16 amino acids. Germline CDR1 LGHNA, CDR2 YSLEER. Losses at the gene ends were 2 bases for V and 2 bases for J; bases not matched to a gene: 6. CDR3 sequence (DNA): TGCGCCAGCAGCCAACCTCGACAGGGACCCTACAATGAGCAGTTCTTC. As protein: CASSQPRQGPYNEQFF.